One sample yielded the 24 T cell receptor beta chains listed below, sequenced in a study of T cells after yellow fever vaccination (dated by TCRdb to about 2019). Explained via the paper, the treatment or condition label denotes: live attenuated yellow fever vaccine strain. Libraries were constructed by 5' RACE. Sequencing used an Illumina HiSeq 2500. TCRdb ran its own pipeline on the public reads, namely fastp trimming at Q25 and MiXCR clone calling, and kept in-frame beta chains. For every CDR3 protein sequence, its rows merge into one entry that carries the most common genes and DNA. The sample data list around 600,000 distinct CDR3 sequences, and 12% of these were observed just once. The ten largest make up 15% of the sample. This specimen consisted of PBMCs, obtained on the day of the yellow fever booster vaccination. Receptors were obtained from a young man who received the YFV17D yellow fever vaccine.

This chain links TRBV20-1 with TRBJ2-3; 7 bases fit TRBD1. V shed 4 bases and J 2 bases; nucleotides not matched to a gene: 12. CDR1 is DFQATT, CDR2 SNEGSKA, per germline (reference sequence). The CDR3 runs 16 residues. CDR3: CSATRDRLLVTDTQYF. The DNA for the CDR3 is TGCAGTGCTACCCGGGACAGACTCCTGGTCACAGATACGCAGTATTTT.

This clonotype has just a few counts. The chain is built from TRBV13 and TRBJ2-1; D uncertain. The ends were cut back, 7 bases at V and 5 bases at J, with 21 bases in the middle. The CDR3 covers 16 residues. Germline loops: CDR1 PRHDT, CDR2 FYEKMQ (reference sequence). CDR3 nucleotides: TGTGCCAGCACAAACCAAAACCGGCGGATCCACAATGAGCAGTTCTTC. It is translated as CASTNQNRRIHNEQFF.

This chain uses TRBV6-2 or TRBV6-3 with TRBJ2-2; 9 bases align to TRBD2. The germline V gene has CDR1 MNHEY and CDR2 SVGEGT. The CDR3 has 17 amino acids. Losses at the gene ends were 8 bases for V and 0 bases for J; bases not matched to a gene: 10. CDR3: CASLPHSGRPNTGELFF. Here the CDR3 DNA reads TGTGCCAGCCTACCACATAGCGGGAGACCGAACACCGGGGAGCTGTTTTTT.

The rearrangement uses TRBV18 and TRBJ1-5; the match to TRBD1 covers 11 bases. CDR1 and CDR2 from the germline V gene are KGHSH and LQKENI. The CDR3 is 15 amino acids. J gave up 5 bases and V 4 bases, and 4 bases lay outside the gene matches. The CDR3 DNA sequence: TGTGCCAGCTCACGGGACAGGGGGAATGATCAGCCCCAGCATTTT. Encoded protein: CASSRDRGNDQPQHF.

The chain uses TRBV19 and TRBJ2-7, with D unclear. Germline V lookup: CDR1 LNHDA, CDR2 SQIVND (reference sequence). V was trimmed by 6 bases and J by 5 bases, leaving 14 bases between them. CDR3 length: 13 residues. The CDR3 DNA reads TGTGCCAGTAGGTCTCTGACTTCAAACGAGCAGTACTTC. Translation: CASRSLTSNEQYF. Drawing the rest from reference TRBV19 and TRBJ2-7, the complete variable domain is DGGITQSPKYLFRKEGQNVTLSCEQNLNHDAMYWYRQDPGQGLRLIYYSQIVNDFQKGDIAEGYSVSREKKESFPLTVTSAQKNPTAFYLCASRSLTSNEQYFGPGTRLTVT.

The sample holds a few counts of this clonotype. The CDR3 loop reads CSDRTSGSYNEQFF. CDR3 DNA sequence: TGCAGCGACCGGACTAGCGGATCCTACAATGAGCAGTTCTTC. The V call is TRBV29-1, the J call TRBJ2-1; 10 bases line up with TRBD2. The CDR3 covers 14 residues. CDR1 is SQVTM, CDR2 ANQGSEA, per germline. Trimming cost V 7 bases and J 1 base; bases outside gene matches: 4.

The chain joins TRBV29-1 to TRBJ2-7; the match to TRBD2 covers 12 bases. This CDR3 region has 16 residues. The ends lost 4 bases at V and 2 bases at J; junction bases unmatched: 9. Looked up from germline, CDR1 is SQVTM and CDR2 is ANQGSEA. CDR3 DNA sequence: TGCAGCGTTGTGCTAGCGGGAGGGCCAGGGCCCTACGAGCAGTACTTC. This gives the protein CSVVLAGGPGPYEQYF.

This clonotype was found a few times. In DNA, the CDR3 is TGCGCCAGCAGCTGGCTAGGGTACACTGAAGCTTTCTTT. It yields the protein CASSWLGYTEAFF. This rearrangement joins TRBV5-1 to TRBJ1-1; D ambiguous. CDR1 SGHRS and CDR2 YFSETQ come from the germline V gene. The CDR3 spans 13 residues. V shed 3 bases and J shed 3 bases, with 9 bases lying between them.

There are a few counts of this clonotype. The CDR3 is CASSIRHSQYGYTF. CDR3 bases: TGTGCCAGCAGCATCCGACACTCTCAATATGGCTACACCTTC. The chain links TRBV5-4 to TRBJ1-2, with unresolved D. The CDR3 has 14 amino acids. Germline V gene lookup returns CDR1 SGHNT and CDR2 YYREEE (reference sequence). V lost 4 bases, J lost 5 bases, and 15 bases lay in between.

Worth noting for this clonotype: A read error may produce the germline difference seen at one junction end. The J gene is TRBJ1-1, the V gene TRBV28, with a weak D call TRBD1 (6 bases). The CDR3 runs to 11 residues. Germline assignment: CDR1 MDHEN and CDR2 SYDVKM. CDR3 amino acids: CSSSRGAEAFF. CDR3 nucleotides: TGTTCCAGCAGCAGGGGCGCAGAAGCTTTCTTT.

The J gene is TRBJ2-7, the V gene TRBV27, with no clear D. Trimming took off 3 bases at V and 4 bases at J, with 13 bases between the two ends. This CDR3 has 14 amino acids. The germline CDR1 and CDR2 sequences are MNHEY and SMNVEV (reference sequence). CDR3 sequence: CASSLGSSNYEQYF. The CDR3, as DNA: TGTGCCAGCAGTTTGGGGTCCTCAAATTACGAGCAGTACTTC.

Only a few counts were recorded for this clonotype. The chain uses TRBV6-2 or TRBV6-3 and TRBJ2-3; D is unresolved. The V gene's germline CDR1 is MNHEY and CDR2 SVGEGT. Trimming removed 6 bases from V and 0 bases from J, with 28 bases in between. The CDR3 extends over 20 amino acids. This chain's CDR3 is CASSLGWGSSNRPSTDTQYF. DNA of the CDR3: TGTGCCAGCAGCCTAGGATGGGGAAGCTCCAATAGACCTAGCACAGATACGCAGTATTTT.

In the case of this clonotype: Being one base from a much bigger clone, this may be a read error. For the CDR3, the DNA is TGTGCCAGCAGCACCCGAGGGGGGTCGTACGAGCTGTACTTC. Translation gives CASSTRGGSYELYF. The J gene is TRBJ2-7, the V gene TRBV6-1; D may correspond to TRBD1 or TRBD2 (6 bases each). CDR1 and CDR2 (germline): MNHNS, SASEGT. This CDR3 is 14 amino acids long.

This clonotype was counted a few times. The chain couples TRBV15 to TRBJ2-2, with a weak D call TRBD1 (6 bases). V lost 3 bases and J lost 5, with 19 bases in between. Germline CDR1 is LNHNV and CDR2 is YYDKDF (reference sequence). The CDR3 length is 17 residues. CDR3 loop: CATSRARQVGETGELFF. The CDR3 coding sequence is TGTGCCACCAGCAGGGCAAGACAGGTTGGGGAAACCGGGGAGCTGTTTTTT.

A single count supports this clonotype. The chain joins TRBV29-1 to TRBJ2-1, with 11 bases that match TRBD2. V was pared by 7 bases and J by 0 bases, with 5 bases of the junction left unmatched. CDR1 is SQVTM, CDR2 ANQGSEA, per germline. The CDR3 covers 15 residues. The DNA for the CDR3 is TGCAGCGGGGGGACTAGCGGCCTCTCCTACAATGAGCAGTTCTTC. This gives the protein CSGGTSGLSYNEQFF.

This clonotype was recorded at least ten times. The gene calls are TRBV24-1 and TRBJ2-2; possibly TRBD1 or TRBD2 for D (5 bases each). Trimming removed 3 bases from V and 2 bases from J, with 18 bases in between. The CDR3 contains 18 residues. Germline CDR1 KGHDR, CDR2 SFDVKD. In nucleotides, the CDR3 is TGTGCCACCAGTGATAACCCCGGGGCGCCCCTTAACACCGGGGAGCTGTTTTTT. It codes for CATSDNPGAPLNTGELFF.

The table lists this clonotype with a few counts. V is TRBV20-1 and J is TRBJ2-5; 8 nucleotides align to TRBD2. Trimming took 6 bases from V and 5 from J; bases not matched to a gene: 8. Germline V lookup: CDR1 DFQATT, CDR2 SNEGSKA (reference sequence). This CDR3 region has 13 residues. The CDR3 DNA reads TGCAGTGCGGAAAAAGCGGGAGTTGAGACCCAGTACTTC. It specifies CSAEKAGVETQYF.

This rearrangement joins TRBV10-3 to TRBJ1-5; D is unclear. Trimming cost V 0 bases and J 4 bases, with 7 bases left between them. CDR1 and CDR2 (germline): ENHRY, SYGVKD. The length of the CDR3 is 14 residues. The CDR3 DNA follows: TGTGCCATCAGTGAGTCACGGGAAAATCAGCCCCAGCATTTT. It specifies CAISESRENQPQHF.

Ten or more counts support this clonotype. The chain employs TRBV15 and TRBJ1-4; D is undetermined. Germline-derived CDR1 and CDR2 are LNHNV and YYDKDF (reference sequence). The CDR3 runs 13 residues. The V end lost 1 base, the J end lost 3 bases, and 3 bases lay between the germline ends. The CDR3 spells CATSRGPNEKLFF. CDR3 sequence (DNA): TGTGCCACCAGCAGAGGACCTAATGAAAAACTGTTTTTT.

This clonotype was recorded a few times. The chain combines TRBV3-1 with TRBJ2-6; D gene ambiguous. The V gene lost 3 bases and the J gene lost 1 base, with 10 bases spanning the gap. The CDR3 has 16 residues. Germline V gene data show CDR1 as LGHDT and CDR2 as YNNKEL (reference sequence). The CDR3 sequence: CASSQVGWSGANVLTF. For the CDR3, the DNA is TGTGCCAGCAGCCAGGTCGGGTGGTCTGGGGCCAACGTCCTGACTTTC.

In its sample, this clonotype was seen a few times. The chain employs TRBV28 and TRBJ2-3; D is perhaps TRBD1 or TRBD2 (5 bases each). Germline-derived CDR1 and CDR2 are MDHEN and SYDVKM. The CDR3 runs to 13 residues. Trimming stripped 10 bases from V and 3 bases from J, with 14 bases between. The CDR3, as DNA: TGTGCCATTCTGGGACCGCGGACAGATACGCAGTATTTT. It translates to CAILGPRTDTQYF.

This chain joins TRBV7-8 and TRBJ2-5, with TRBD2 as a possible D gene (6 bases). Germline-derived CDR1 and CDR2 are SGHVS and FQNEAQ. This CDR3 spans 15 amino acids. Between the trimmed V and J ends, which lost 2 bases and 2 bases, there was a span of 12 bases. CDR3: CASSLSSGVQETQYF. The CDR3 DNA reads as TGTGCCAGCAGCTTAAGTAGCGGCGTACAAGAGACCCAGTACTTC.

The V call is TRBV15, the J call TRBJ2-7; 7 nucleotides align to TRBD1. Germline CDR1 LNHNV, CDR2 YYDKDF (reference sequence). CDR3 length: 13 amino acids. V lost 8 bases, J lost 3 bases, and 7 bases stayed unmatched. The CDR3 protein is CATGTDLNYEQYF. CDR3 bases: TGTGCCACCGGGACAGACCTAAACTACGAGCAGTACTTC.

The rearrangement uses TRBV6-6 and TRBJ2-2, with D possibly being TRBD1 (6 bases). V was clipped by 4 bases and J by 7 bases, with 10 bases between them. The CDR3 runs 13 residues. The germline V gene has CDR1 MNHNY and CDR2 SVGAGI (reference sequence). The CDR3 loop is CASSSRGGGELFF. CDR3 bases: TGTGCCAGCAGTTCCAGGGGTGGCGGGGAGCTGTTTTTT.